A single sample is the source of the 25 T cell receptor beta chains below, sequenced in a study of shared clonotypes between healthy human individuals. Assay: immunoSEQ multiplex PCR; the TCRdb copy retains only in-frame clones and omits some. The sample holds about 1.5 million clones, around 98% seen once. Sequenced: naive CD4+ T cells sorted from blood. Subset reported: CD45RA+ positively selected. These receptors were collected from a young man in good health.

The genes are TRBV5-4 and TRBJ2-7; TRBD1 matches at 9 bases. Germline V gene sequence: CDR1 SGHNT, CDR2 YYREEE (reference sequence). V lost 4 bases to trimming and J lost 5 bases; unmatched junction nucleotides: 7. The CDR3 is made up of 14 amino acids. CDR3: CASSEQGARNEQYF. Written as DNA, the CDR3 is TGTGCCAGCAGCGAACAGGGGGCTCGAAACGAGCAGTACTTC.

This chain's CDR3 is CASSYSGLAGTTQYF. In nucleotides, the CDR3 is TGTGCCAGCAGTTACTCGGGTCTAGCGGGAACTACGCAGTATTTT. The chain combines TRBV6-5 with TRBJ2-3, with 9 nucleotides matching TRBD2. V shed 0 bases and J 8 bases; nucleotides not matched to a gene: 6. The CDR3 totals 15 residues. Germline CDR1 is MNHEY and CDR2 is SVGAGI.

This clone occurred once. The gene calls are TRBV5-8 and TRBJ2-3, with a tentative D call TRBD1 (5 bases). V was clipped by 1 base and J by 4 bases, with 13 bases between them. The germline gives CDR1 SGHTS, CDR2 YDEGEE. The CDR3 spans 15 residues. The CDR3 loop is CASSLTGHHADTQYF. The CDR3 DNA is TGTGCCAGCAGCTTGACAGGCCACCACGCAGATACGCAGTATTTT.

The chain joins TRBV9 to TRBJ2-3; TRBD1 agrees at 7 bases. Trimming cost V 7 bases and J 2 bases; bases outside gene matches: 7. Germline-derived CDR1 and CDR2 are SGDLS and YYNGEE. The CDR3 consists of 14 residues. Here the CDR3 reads CASSRGTVTDTQYF. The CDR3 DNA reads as TGTGCCAGCTCCAGAGGGACAGTCACAGATACGCAGTATTTT.

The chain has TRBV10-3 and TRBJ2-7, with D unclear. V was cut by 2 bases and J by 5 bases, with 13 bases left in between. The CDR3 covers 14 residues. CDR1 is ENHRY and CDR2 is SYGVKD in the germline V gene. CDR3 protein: CAISEIKSSHEQYF. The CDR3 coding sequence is TGTGCCATCAGTGAGATAAAATCGTCTCACGAGCAGTACTTC.

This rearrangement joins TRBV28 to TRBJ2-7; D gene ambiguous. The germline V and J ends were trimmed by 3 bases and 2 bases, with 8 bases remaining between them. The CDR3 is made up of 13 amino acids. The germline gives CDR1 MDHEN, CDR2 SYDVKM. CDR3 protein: CASSLHKTYEQYF. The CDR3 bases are TGTGCCAGCAGTTTGCACAAGACCTACGAGCAGTACTTC.

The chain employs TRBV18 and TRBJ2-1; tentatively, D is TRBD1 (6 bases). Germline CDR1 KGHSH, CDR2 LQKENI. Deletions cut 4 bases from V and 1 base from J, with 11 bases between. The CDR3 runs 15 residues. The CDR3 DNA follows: TGTGCCAGCTCACTCACAGGGTTTTCCTACAATGAGCAGTTCTTC. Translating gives CASSLTGFSYNEQFF.

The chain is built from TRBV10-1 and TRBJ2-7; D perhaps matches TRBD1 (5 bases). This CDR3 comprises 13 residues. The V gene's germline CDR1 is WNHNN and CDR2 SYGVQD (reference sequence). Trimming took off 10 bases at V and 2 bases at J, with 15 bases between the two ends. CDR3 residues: CATSQDGTYEQYF. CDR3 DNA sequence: TGCGCCACTTCACAGGACGGTACCTACGAGCAGTACTTC.

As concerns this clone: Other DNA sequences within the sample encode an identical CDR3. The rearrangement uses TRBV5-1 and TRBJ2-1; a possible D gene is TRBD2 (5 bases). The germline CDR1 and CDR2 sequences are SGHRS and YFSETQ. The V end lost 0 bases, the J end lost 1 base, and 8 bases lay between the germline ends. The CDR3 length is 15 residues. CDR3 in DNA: TGCGCCAGCAGCTTGGACGAGGGATCCTACAATGAGCAGTTCTTC. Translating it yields CASSLDEGSYNEQFF.

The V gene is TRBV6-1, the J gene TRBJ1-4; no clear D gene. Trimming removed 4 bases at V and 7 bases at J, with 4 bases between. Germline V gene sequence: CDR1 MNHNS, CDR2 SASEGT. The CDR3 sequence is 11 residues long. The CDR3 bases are TGTGCCAGCAGTGGCCTTGAAAAACTGTTTTTT. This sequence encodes CASSGLEKLFF.

The CDR3, as DNA: TGTGCCAGCACGGAGCCAGAAGAGACCCAGTACTTC. Translating it yields CASTEPEETQYF. V gene TRBV7-9 combines with J gene TRBJ2-5; D is unresolved. The V end was cut by 7 bases, the J end by 3 bases, with 9 bases between. CDR1 is SEHNR, CDR2 FQNEAQ, per germline (reference sequence). The CDR3 extends over 12 amino acids.

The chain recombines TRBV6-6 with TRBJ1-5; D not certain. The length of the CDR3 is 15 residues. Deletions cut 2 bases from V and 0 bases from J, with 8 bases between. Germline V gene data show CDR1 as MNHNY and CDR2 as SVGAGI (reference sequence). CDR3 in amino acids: CASSYPRNSNQPQHF. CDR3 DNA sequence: TGTGCCAGCAGTTACCCACGGAATAGCAATCAGCCCCAGCATTTT.

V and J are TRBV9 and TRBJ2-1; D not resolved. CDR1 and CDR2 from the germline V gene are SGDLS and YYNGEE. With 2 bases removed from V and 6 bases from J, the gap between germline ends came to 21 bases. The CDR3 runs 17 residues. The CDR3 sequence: CASSVLADAHVGNEQFF. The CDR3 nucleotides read TGTGCCAGCAGCGTTCTGGCGGACGCGCATGTGGGCAATGAGCAGTTCTTC.

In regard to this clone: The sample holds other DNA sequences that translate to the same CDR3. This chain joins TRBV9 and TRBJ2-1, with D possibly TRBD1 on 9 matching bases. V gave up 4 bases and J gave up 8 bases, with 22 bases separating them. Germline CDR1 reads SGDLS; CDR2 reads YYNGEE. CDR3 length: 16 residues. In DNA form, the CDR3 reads TGTGCCAGCAGCCCCCGGGGGGGACAGGGTGGTGATGAGCAGTTCTTC. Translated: CASSPRGGQGGDEQFF.

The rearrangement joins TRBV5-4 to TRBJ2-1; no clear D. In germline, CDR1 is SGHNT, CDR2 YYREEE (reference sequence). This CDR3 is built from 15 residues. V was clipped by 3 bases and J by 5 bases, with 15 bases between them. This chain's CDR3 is CASSSRMVGDNEQFF. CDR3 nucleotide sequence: TGTGCCAGCAGCTCCCGGATGGTTGGAGACAATGAGCAGTTCTTC.

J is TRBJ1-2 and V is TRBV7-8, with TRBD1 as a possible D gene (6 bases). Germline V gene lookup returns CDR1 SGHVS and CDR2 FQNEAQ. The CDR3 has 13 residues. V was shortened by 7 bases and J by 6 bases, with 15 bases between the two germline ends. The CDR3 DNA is TGTGCCAGCACCCGCCCGGGGGCGGATGGCTACACCTTC. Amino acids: CASTRPGADGYTF.

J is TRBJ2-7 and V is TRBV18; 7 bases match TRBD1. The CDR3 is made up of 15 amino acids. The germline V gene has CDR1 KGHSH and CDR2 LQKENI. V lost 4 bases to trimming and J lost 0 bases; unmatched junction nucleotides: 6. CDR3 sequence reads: CASSQLGQISYEQYF. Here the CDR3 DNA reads TGTGCCAGCTCACAGCTGGGACAGATCTCCTACGAGCAGTACTTC.

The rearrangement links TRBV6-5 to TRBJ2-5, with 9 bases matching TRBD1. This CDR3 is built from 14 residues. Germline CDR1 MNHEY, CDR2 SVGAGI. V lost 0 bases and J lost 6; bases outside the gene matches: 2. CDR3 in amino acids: CASSYSGTGKTQYF. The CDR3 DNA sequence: TGTGCCAGCAGTTACTCCGGGACAGGGAAGACCCAGTACTTC.

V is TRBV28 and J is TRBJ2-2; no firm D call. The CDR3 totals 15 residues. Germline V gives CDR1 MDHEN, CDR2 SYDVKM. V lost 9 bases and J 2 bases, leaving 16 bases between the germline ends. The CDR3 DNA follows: TGTGCCAGTAGACCGCCCCTCTTTAACACCGGGGAGCTGTTTTTT. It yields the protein CASRPPLFNTGELFF.

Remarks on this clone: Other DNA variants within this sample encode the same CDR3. Written as DNA, the CDR3 is TGTGCCAGTAGTGCAGGCTACGAGCAGTACTTC. It translates to CASSAGYEQYF. The rearrangement uses TRBV19 and TRBJ2-7, with D unresolved. This CDR3 has 11 residues. V was clipped by 5 bases and J by 3 bases, with 5 bases between them. Germline values: CDR1 LNHDA, CDR2 SQIVND (reference sequence).

The CDR3 DNA reads TGTGCCAGCAGTTTATTACCAGCGGGATTATCTACCGGGGAGCTGTTTTTT. This sequence encodes CASSLLPAGLSTGELFF. The chain carries TRBV28 and TRBJ2-2, with TRBD2 matching over 7 bases. The CDR3 has 17 residues. V shed 1 base, J shed 5 bases, and the junction held 10 bases outside the gene matches. CDR1 and CDR2 (germline): MDHEN, SYDVKM. Combining the CDR3 with reference TRBV28 and TRBJ2-2 gives the whole variable domain DVKVTQSSRYLVKRTGEKVFLECVQDMDHENMFWYRQDPGLGLRLIYFSYDVKMKEKGDIPEGYSVSREKKERFSLILESASTNQTSMYLCASSLLPAGLSTGELFFGEGSRLTVL.

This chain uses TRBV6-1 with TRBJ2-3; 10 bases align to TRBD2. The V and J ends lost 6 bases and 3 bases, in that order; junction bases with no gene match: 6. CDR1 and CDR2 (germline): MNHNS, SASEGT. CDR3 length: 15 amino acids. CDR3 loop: CASSLPSGSTDTQYF. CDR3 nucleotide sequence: TGTGCCAGCAGCCTACCTAGCGGGAGTACAGATACGCAGTATTTT.

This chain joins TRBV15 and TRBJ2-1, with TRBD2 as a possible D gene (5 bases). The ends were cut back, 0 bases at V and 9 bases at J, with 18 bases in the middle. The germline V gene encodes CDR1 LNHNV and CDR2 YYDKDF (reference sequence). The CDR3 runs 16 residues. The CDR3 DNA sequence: TGTGCCACCAGCAGAGATGCTAGAAACAGTGGGAGTGAGCAGTTCTTC. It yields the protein CATSRDARNSGSEQFF.

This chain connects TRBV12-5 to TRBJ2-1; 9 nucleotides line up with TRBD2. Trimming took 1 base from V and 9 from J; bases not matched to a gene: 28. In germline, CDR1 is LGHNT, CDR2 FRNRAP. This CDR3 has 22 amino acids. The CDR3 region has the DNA TGTGCTAGTGGTTTGGGCCGGTCGGTAGCGGGAGTCTTACCCTACGAGGAGAGTGAGCAGTTCTTC. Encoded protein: CASGLGRSVAGVLPYEESEQFF.

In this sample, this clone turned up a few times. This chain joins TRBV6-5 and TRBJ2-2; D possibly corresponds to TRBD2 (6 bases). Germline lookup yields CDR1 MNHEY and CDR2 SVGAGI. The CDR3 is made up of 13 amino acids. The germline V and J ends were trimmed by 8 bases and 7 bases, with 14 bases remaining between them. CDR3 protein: CASRGNLGGELFF. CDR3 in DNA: TGTGCCAGCCGCGGGAATTTAGGCGGGGAGCTGTTTTTT.